This TCR beta chain appears in the sequencing data of a study of human T cells and chemical hapten exposure (dated by TCRdb to 2020 to 2022). Turning to the overall study: Libraries were pooled for sequencing, and variation in per-sample TCR yields was attributed mainly to small differences in library volumes within the pool. The study tracked peripheral blood TCR repertoire changes in vivo during primary and secondary sensitization to the hapten diphenylcyclopropenone (DPC) in alopecia patients. Each blood RNA sample was used to sequence both TCR alpha and TCR beta chains. The investigation overall reported the following: Repeated subsampling changed both the strength of the expansion versus patch-test correlation and the threshold at which the correlation became significant. DPC sensitization did not change the number of TCRs with a frequency above 1 in 1000, and there was no evidence of changes in global repertoire structure.

Libraries were constructed by RACE. The sample was run on a NextSeq 500. During library preparation, unique molecular identifiers were attached to individual cDNA molecules so that TCRs could be counted quantitatively and reproducibly. Per the source publication's procedure: A median of around 96,000 TCRs per sample was observed, with a range of roughly 23,224 to 700,000. The Decombinator software suite was used to annotate the V, J and CDR3 of the TCR reads. For the PS versus PT1 abundance plots, all samples were subsampled to the same number of TCRs (28,000). TCRs were defined as expanded if absent before sensitization and observed at least eight times at the 2-week time point. TCRdb redid the processing of the public reads, applying fastp at Q25 and MiXCR, and retained in-frame beta chains. Rows are combined by CDR3 protein, so each entry shows the most common genes and DNA. The authors' filters were not applied to this entry. The sample table lists 85,000 to 95,000 distinct CDR3 sequences, 8.5% to 9% of them with a count of one. The ten most abundant clones make up about 3.1% of the sample.

This specimen's time point label, per the study, means: healthy volunteer bleed at 2 weeks. Total RNA was extracted from unfractionated whole blood that had been collected in Tempus Blood RNA tubes. Four or five healthy volunteers were used as TCR sequencing controls and were bled at day 0, 2 weeks and 6 weeks. In its sample, this clonotype was seen a few times. No antigen is known for it. No base quality information exists; no much larger clone differs at one position. The source of this sequence is a female donor in good health. Some clones in this sample may be carry-over from other donors' samples. Sequenced material: whole blood.

The DNA is as follows: TGTGCCAGCAGCTTAATGTCTAGCGGGAGGGGCGAGCAGTACTTC. This yields the protein CASSLMSSGRGEQYF. The chain couples TRBV7-2 to TRBJ2-7, with 12 bases matching TRBD2. From a lookup of the germline V gene, CDR1 and CDR2 are SGHTA and FQGNSA. V ends up 2 bases short and J 6 bases short, with an unmatched junction base count of 5. From its cysteine to its phenylalanine, the CDR3 spans 15 amino acids. CDR3 DNA is the only sequence kept; it has 45 bases, read in frame from the first base.